The 27 T cell receptor beta chains given below trace back to one sample, sequenced in a study of blood T cell repertoires in COVID-19. The assay was immunoSEQ multiplex PCR, and TCRdb's table has in-frame clones only and misses some. The sample has about 210,000 clones; more than 75% are singletons. What was sequenced was peripheral blood. The source of these receptors is a human donor in a cohort sampled during active COVID-19.

This chain uses TRBV24-1 with TRBJ1-2, with D possibly TRBD1 on 5 matching bases. The CDR3 loop spans 14 amino acids. The V gene's germline CDR1 is KGHDR and CDR2 SFDVKD. V lost 5 bases and J 5 bases, leaving 14 bases between the germline ends. CDR3: CATSASQGRYGYTF. The CDR3, as DNA: TGTGCCACCAGTGCCTCCCAGGGAAGATATGGCTACACCTTC.

This clone was observed a single time. The chain combines TRBV5-6 with TRBJ2-4; perhaps TRBD1 as D (6 bases). The germline V and J ends were trimmed by 3 bases and 7 bases, with 14 bases remaining between them. Looked up from germline, CDR1 is SGHDT and CDR2 is YYEEEE. This CDR3 has 14 amino acids. CDR3 sequence: CASSSQGWDNIQYF. CDR3 bases: TGTGCCAGCAGCTCACAGGGCTGGGATAACATTCAGTACTTC.

This chain joins TRBV18 and TRBJ2-1; possible D gene TRBD1, 6 bases. This CDR3 comprises 15 residues. CDR1 is KGHSH and CDR2 is LQKENI in the germline V gene. Trimming left V 1 base short and J 0 bases short, with 7 bases between. This chain's CDR3 is CASSPRQDSYNEQFF. CDR3 nucleotides: TGTGCCAGCTCACCACGACAGGACTCCTACAATGAGCAGTTCTTC.

This clone has only a few counts. V and J are TRBV9 and TRBJ2-3, with 9 bases aligning to TRBD2. The germline V gene encodes CDR1 SGDLS and CDR2 YYNGEE. The CDR3 sequence is 16 residues long. V lost 0 bases, J lost 4 bases, and 6 bases stayed unmatched. The CDR3 coding sequence is TGTGCCAGCAGCGTAGTGAGCGGGGGGAGTGCAGATACGCAGTATTTT. This encodes CASSVVSGGSADTQYF. The whole variable domain, remainder taken from reference TRBV9 and TRBJ2-3, is DSGVTQTPKHLITATGQRVTLRCSPRSGDLSVYWYQQSLDQGLQFLIQYYNGEERAKGNILERFSAQQFPDLHSELNLSSLELGDSALYFCASSVVSGGSADTQYFGPGTRLTVL.

The gene calls are TRBV10-3 and TRBJ2-2; 9 bases agree with TRBD2. This CDR3 comprises 15 residues. Germline CDR1 ENHRY, CDR2 SYGVKD. V gave up 5 bases and J gave up 1 base; unmatched junction bases: 2. The CDR3 DNA follows: TGTGCCATCAGTAGGACTAGCGTGAACACCGGGGAGCTGTTTTTT. This translates into CAISRTSVNTGELFF.

This chain links TRBV18 with TRBJ2-2; D not certain. This CDR3 is 16 amino acids long. Looked up from germline, CDR1 is KGHSH and CDR2 is LQKENI. The ends were cut back, 4 bases at V and 6 bases at J, with 18 bases in the middle. CDR3 nucleotide sequence: TGTGCCAGCTCACTAACGCCGTTAGAATCGTCCGGGGAGCTGTTTTTT. The encoded protein is CASSLTPLESSGELFF. The whole variable domain, filled in from reference TRBV18 and TRBJ2-2, reads NAGVMQNPRHLVRRRGQEARLRCSPMKGHSHVYWYRQLPEEGLKFMVYLQKENIIDESGMPKERFSAEFPKEGPSILRIQQVVRGDSAAYFCASSLTPLESSGELFFGEGSRLTVL.

Regarding this clone: The junction departs from germline at one end; a sequencing error may be responsible. This chain uses TRBV14 with TRBJ2-5, with 9 positions matching TRBD1. The germline gives CDR1 SGHDN, CDR2 FVKESK. The CDR3 covers 17 residues. The CDR3 coding sequence is TGTGCCAGCAGCCATTTCTTCGGGACAGGGCTCCAAAAGACCCAGTACTTC. Its translation: CASSHFFGTGLQKTQYF. Variable domain in full (rest from reference TRBV14 and TRBJ2-5): EAGVTQFPSHSVIEKGQTVTLRCDPISGHDNLYWYRRVMGKEIKFLLHFVKESKQDESGMPNNRFLAERTGGTYSTLKVQPAELEDSGVYFCASSHFFGTGLQKTQYFGPGTRLLVL.

The rearrangement uses TRBV5-1 and TRBJ2-2, with D maybe TRBD2 (5 bases). The CDR3 extends over 15 amino acids. The V end was cut by 4 bases, the J end by 3 bases, with 13 bases between. Germline values: CDR1 SGHRS, CDR2 YFSETQ. CDR3 amino acids: CASSPTRGDTGELFF. The CDR3 DNA reads TGCGCCAGCAGCCCCACCCGGGGTGACACCGGGGAGCTGTTTTTT.

The chain has TRBV5-4 and TRBJ2-2, with 7 nucleotides matching TRBD1. The CDR3 extends over 18 amino acids. Germline CDR1 reads SGHNT; CDR2 reads YYREEE (reference sequence). V dropped 4 bases and J dropped 5; count of bases not matched to a gene: 17. The DNA of the CDR3 is TGTGCCAGCAGCAATCCACGCGACAGGGTTAGAGGTACCGGGGAGCTGTTTTTT. This gives the protein CASSNPRDRVRGTGELFF.

The chain has TRBV2 and TRBJ2-1; no clear D. CDR1 SNHLY and CDR2 FYNNEI come from the germline V gene. Deletions cut 6 bases from V and 12 bases from J, with 12 bases between. This CDR3 contains 11 residues. CDR3 amino acids: CASSPLERQFF. CDR3 coding DNA: TGTGCCAGCAGCCCCCTAGAGCGGCAGTTCTTC.

The rearrangement joins TRBV7-3 to TRBJ2-5, with 8 positions matching TRBD1. J lost 5 bases, V lost 2 bases, and 7 bases had no gene match. In germline, CDR1 is SGHTA, CDR2 FQGTGA. The CDR3 has 15 residues. The CDR3 sequence is CASSLVRTGHETQYF. The CDR3 DNA sequence: TGTGCCAGCAGCTTAGTTAGGACAGGGCACGAGACCCAGTACTTC.

The rearrangement joins TRBV5-1 to TRBJ1-6; the match to TRBD1 covers 7 bases. Trimming at V came to 1 base and at J to 7 bases, leaving 14 bases not matched to a gene. The germline gives CDR1 SGHRS, CDR2 YFSETQ. The CDR3 runs to 18 residues. CDR3 residues: CASSLTSPYRGVNSPLHF. Written as DNA, the CDR3 is TGCGCCAGCAGCTTGACCAGCCCTTACAGGGGTGTCAATTCACCCCTCCACTTT.

This chain joins TRBV18 and TRBJ2-1; TRBD2 agrees at 8 bases. V dropped 3 bases and J dropped 7; count of bases not matched to a gene: 5. The germline gives CDR1 KGHSH, CDR2 LQKENI. The CDR3 has 14 residues. Here the CDR3 reads CASSPGLDFNEQFF. CDR3 nucleotides: TGTGCCAGCTCACCGGGACTAGATTTTAATGAGCAGTTCTTC.

The V and J genes are TRBV4-1 and TRBJ1-5, with no clear D. With 4 bases removed from V and 1 base from J, the gap between germline ends came to 11 bases. Germline V gene lookup returns CDR1 MGHRA and CDR2 YSYEKL. This CDR3 spans 15 amino acids. The CDR3 DNA reads as TGCGCCAGCAGCCCGGGAAGGGCGAGCAATCAGCCCCAGCATTTT. Its translation: CASSPGRASNQPQHF.

V usage is TRBV2 and J usage is TRBJ2-3; D might be TRBD1 (6 bases). V was cut by 8 bases and J by 0 bases, with 15 bases left in between. This CDR3 is built from 15 residues. CDR1 and CDR2 (germline): SNHLY, FYNNEI. Here the CDR3 DNA reads TGTGCCAGCTTGGGACACTTGACTAGCACAGATACGCAGTATTTT. Its translation is CASLGHLTSTDTQYF.

The chain couples TRBV7-9 to TRBJ1-2; 10 bases match TRBD1. The CDR3 is 15 residues long. Germline CDR1 reads SEHNR; CDR2 reads FQNEAQ (reference sequence). V lost 4 bases, J lost 8 bases, and 10 bases stayed unmatched. CDR3 residues: CASSSPVGQGQGYTF. In DNA form, the CDR3 reads TGTGCCAGCAGCTCACCCGTGGGACAGGGGCAAGGCTACACCTTC.

This chain connects TRBV24-1 to TRBJ2-1; D perhaps matches TRBD1 (6 bases). The germline CDR1 and CDR2 sequences are KGHDR and SFDVKD. V was shortened by 2 bases and J by 10 bases, with 8 bases between the two germline ends. This CDR3 comprises 12 residues. The DNA for the CDR3 is TGTGCCACCAGTGATTCAGGGGCAGAGCAGTTCTTC. Its protein product is CATSDSGAEQFF.

The J gene is TRBJ1-2, the V gene TRBV28; D remains unclear. Trimming took 10 bases from V and 4 from J, leaving 13 bases between them. The V gene's germline CDR1 is MDHEN and CDR2 SYDVKM. The CDR3 has 12 residues. The CDR3: CATQVPFYGYTF. CDR3 bases: TGTGCCACTCAGGTGCCTTTCTATGGCTACACCTTC.

CDR3: CASRVESSGELFF. CDR3 coding DNA: TGTGCCAGCAGGGTAGAATCCTCCGGGGAGCTGTTTTTT. The chain uses TRBV2 and TRBJ2-2, with unresolved D. Germline CDR1 is SNHLY and CDR2 is FYNNEI. The CDR3 covers 13 residues. V lost 6 bases and J lost 6, with 11 bases in between.

CDR3 nucleotide sequence: TGTGCCACCCTTGGGTGGGGTAGCGGGAAACTTCTAGCCAAAAACATTCAGTACTTC. It encodes CATLGWGSGKLLAKNIQYF. The chain uses TRBV24-1 and TRBJ2-4, with 8 bases fitting TRBD2. This CDR3 region has 19 residues. J lost 0 bases, V lost 9 bases, and 18 bases had no gene match. Per the germline V gene, CDR1 is KGHDR and CDR2 is SFDVKD.

The J gene is TRBJ2-4, the V gene TRBV24-1; D ambiguous. Germline CDR1 and CDR2: KGHDR and SFDVKD. Trimming pared 0 bases from V and 4 bases from J, leaving 12 bases between. This CDR3 is built from 16 residues. CDR3 coding DNA: TGTGCCACCAGTGATTTGGATTTGGCAGGTAAAAACATTCAGTACTTC. It specifies CATSDLDLAGKNIQYF.

The genes are TRBV9 and TRBJ2-2; 8 nucleotides align to TRBD1. Germline CDR1 reads SGDLS; CDR2 reads YYNGEE. CDR3 length: 16 amino acids. The trim removed 3 bases at V and 6 bases at J, leaving 10 bases unmatched. CDR3 coding DNA: TGTGCCAGCAGCGGGACAGGGTTTGAGGTGGCCGGGGAGCTGTTTTTT. Amino acid sequence: CASSGTGFEVAGELFF.

This clone was seen a handful of times. The gene calls are TRBV5-6 and TRBJ1-4; 9 nucleotides agree with TRBD1. Trimming removed 4 bases from V and 6 bases from J; junction bases left unmatched: 4. CDR1 is SGHDT and CDR2 is YYEEEE in the germline V gene. The CDR3 is made up of 14 amino acids. The CDR3 DNA reads as TGTGCCAGCAGCCCGCGGACAGGGGATGAAAAACTGTTTTTT. It yields the protein CASSPRTGDEKLFF.

The chain couples TRBV2 to TRBJ1-2, with TRBD1 matching over 9 bases. There are 13 residues in the CDR3. CDR1 is SNHLY and CDR2 is FYNNEI in the germline V gene. The CDR3 DNA reads TGTCCCTCCGGGACAGGGTCCTTCTATGGCTACACCTTC. Residues: CPSGTGSFYGYTF.

The chain employs TRBV3-1 (or the pseudogene TRBV3-2) and TRBJ1-3, with D possibly TRBD1 on 5 matching bases. Germline V gene lookup returns CDR1 LGHDT and CDR2 YNNKEL (reference sequence). The ends were cut back, 1 base at V and 0 bases at J, with 13 bases in the middle. This CDR3 spans 17 amino acids. The CDR3 here is CASSQAWGSRSGNTIYF. As DNA, the CDR3 is TGTGCCAGCAGCCAAGCGTGGGGCAGCCGCTCTGGAAACACCATATATTTT.

This clone was observed a handful of times. The chain employs TRBV9 and TRBJ2-7, with 8 bases identical to TRBD2. Unmatched junction bases numbered 4, after V lost 0 bases and J lost 2 bases. The germline V gene encodes CDR1 SGDLS and CDR2 YYNGEE. The CDR3 extends over 15 amino acids. The CDR3 nucleotides are TGTGCCAGCAGCGTAGTCCCGGGACTAGCCTACGAGCAGTACTTC. Its protein is CASSVVPGLAYEQYF.

The V and J genes are TRBV24-1 and TRBJ2-7, with D possibly TRBD1 on 6 matching bases. V gave up 9 bases and J gave up 2 bases, with 10 bases separating them. CDR3 size: 12 residues. From germline, CDR1 is KGHDR and CDR2 SFDVKD. Here the CDR3 DNA reads TGTGCCACCGAGGGGGATACCTACGAGCAGTACTTC. Translated: CATEGDTYEQYF.